This note documents a single T cell receptor beta chain sequence. What it binds is unknown. TCRdb keeps only in-frame clones here, not all; method: immunoSEQ multiplex PCR. The data show some 74,000 clones, about nine tenths seen once. Deletions cut 1 base from V and 8 bases from J, with 5 bases between. The germline CDR1 and CDR2 sequences are SGHTA and FQGNSA. The CDR3 has 12 amino acids. The record originates from a study of T cell responses to AZD1222 COVID-19 vaccine. General study results and limits: Just five to seven people given AZD1222 tested seropositive at baseline.

The clonotype comes from an adult who received the AZD1222 COVID-19 vaccine. The specimen comprised peripheral blood, sampled 28 days after the second AZD1222 dose. The chain carries TRBV7-2 and TRBJ1-4; D is unclear. CDR3 DNA: TGTGCCAGCAGCTTAGGGGCGGAAAAACTGTTTTTT. This codes for CASSLGAEKLFF.